This T cell receptor (beta chain) was sequenced in a study of technical replicates of blood from a handful of donors. Assay used: immunoSEQ multiplex PCR; TCRdb lists only in-frame clones, some missing. This sample has about 88,000 clones, with under 95% found just once. The CDR3 extends over 16 amino acids. V was shortened by 0 bases and J by 6 bases, with 18 bases between the two germline ends. The germline V gene encodes CDR1 LNHNV and CDR2 YYDKDF (reference sequence). Sequenced input: T cells isolated from PBMCs. This clonotype originated in a human donor in good health. The chain has TRBV15 and TRBJ2-7, with D perhaps TRBD2 (7 bases). The CDR3 nucleotides are TGTGCCACCAGCAGAGATGGGGGGGGGCGGTCCGGCGAGCAGTACTTC. Its translation: CATSRDGGGRSGEQYF.